Listed below are T cell receptor beta chains from one sample, sequenced in a study of T cells in Graves' hyperthyroidism and ophthalmopathy. TCRdb re-derived calls from the multiplex PCR reads in MiXCR, one entry per CDR3 protein. The sample includes a few hundred thousand distinct CDR3 sequences, 14% of them seen just once. Sequenced sample: blood. Every receptor here comes from a middle-aged woman with Graves' hyperthyroidism. The CDR3 runs from the conserved cysteine through the conserved F or W. D genes are given only for firm matches. Size is stated for part of the rows, as once, few or many counts, or as a class when the clone is expanded.

CDR3: CASGPQGNYGYTF
DNA: TGTGCCAGCGGGCCACAGGGGAACTATGGCTACACCTTC
J: TRBJ1-2
size: many
D: TRBD1
V: TRBV2

CDR3: CASRLADGEQFF
DNA: TGTGCCAGCAGACTAGCGGATGGGGAGCAGTTCTTC
J: TRBJ2-1
size: few
D: TRBD2
V: TRBV25-1

CDR3: CASSITGTGANVLTF
DNA: TGTGCCAGCAGTATTACGGGGACTGGGGCCAACGTCCTGACTTTC
J: TRBJ2-6
size: few
D: NA
V: TRBV28

CDR3: CASSLAATGGPYEQYF
DNA: TGCGCCAGCAGCTTGGCCGCGACGGGAGGGCCCTACGAGCAGTACTTC
J: TRBJ2-7
size: many
D: TRBD2
V: TRBV5-1

CDR3: CASSSGTSWDEQFF
DNA: TGTGCCAGCAGCTCGGGGACTAGCTGGGATGAGCAGTTCTTC
J: TRBJ2-1
size: NA
D: TRBD2
V: TRBV5-8

CDR3: CASSLARVADTQYF
DNA: TGTGCCAGCAGCTTAGCTAGGGTGGCAGATACGCAGTATTTT
J: TRBJ2-3
size: many
D: NA
V: TRBV7-8

CDR3: CASSRRGGYTF
DNA: TGTGCCAGCAGTCGTCGGGGTGGCTACACCTTC
J: TRBJ1-2
size: many
D: NA
V: TRBV28

CDR3: CASSRAVYEQYF
DNA: TGTGCCAGCAGCAGAGCGGTGTACGAGCAGTACTTC
J: TRBJ2-7
size: many
D: NA
V: TRBV28

CDR3: CASSLPGTSGNEQFF
DNA: TGTGCCAGCAGCTTACCCGGGACTAGCGGCAATGAGCAGTTCTTC
J: TRBJ2-1
size: few
D: TRBD2
V: TRBV7-3

CDR3: CASSLAGRVAEQYF
DNA: TGTGCCAGCAGTTTGGCGGGTCGGGTCGCCGAGCAGTACTTC
J: TRBJ2-7
size: NA
D: NA
V: TRBV12-3/TRBV12-4

CDR3: CSASRTSGRTSYEQYF
DNA: TGCAGTGCTAGTAGGACTAGCGGCAGAACCTCCTACGAGCAGTACTTC
J: TRBJ2-7
size: many
D: TRBD2
V: TRBV20-1

CDR3: CSAREGREKLFF
DNA: TGCAGTGCTAGGGAGGGGAGAGAAAAACTGTTTTTT
J: TRBJ1-4
size: few
D: NA
V: TRBV20-1

CDR3: CASSSGDSNQPQHF
DNA: TGTGCCAGCAGTTCAGGGGACAGCAATCAGCCCCAGCATTTT
J: TRBJ1-5
size: many
D: NA
V: TRBV28

CDR3: CASSGGTPTSTDTQYF
DNA: TGTGCCAGCAGCGGCGGGACTCCAACTAGCACAGATACGCAGTATTTT
J: TRBJ2-3
size: few
D: NA
V: TRBV9

CDR3: CSARGGQSNLFYEQYF
DNA: TGCAGTGCTAGAGGGGGACAGTCCAATCTCTTCTACGAGCAGTACTTC
J: TRBJ2-7
size: many
D: TRBD1
V: TRBV20-1

CDR3: CASSGAGAASPLHF
DNA: TGTGCCAGCAGTGGGGCAGGGGCGGCTTCACCCCTCCACTTT
J: TRBJ1-6
size: NA
D: NA
V: TRBV6-2/TRBV6-3

CDR3: CASSKRIPNSPLHF
DNA: TGTGCCAGCAGTAAAAGAATCCCAAATTCACCCCTCCACTTT
J: TRBJ1-6
size: many
D: NA
V: TRBV5-6

CDR3: CASSLYRGETQYF
DNA: TGCGCCAGCAGCTTGTACAGGGGTGAGACCCAGTACTTC
J: TRBJ2-5
size: few
D: TRBD1
V: TRBV5-1

CDR3: CASSPPVTSGSTDTQCF
DNA: TGTGCCAGCTCACCACCCGTCACTAGCGGGAGCACAGATACGCAGTGTTTT
J: TRBJ2-3
size: NA
D: TRBD2
V: TRBV18

CDR3: CASSVGPGSEKTQYF
DNA: TGTGCCAGCAGCGTAGGCCCCGGGAGTGAAAAGACCCAGTACTTC
J: TRBJ2-5
size: NA
D: NA
V: TRBV9

CDR3: CSVAQGLRETQYF
DNA: TGCAGCGTGGCCCAGGGGCTCAGAGAGACCCAGTACTTC
J: TRBJ2-5
size: few
D: NA
V: TRBV29-1

CDR3: CASSTGTGRGYTF
DNA: TGTGCCAGCAGTACCGGGACAGGCCGGGGCTACACCTTC
J: TRBJ1-2
size: NA
D: TRBD1
V: TRBV12-3/TRBV12-4

CDR3: CATRDTSRETQYF
DNA: TGTGCCACCCGGGACACCTCCCGGGAGACCCAGTACTTC
J: TRBJ2-5
size: many
D: NA
V: TRBV24-1

CDR3: CASRETGGKLFF
DNA: TGTGCCAGCAGGGAGACAGGGGGAAAACTGTTTTTT
J: TRBJ1-4
size: NA
D: TRBD1
V: TRBV6-1

CDR3: CASLTGGRDEQYF
DNA: TGTGCCAGTCTCACAGGGGGAAGGGACGAGCAGTACTTC
J: TRBJ2-7
size: NA
D: TRBD1
V: TRBV28

CDR3: CASSFGGVNTQYF
DNA: TGTGCCAGCAGCTTTGGGGGGGTAAATACGCAGTATTTT
J: TRBJ2-3
size: many
D: TRBD2
V: TRBV7-8

CDR3: CASSLSGSSGQADTQYF
DNA: TGTGCCAGCAGCTTAAGTGGCTCGAGCGGGCAGGCAGATACGCAGTATTTT
J: TRBJ2-3
size: many
D: NA
V: TRBV7-3

CDR3: CSARQQGRNTEAFF
DNA: TGCAGTGCTAGGCAACAGGGGCGGAACACTGAAGCTTTCTTT
J: TRBJ1-1
size: few
D: TRBD1
V: TRBV20-1

CDR3: CSATRSSGVYEQYF
DNA: TGCAGTGCTACTCGGTCCAGCGGGGTTTACGAGCAGTACTTC
J: TRBJ2-7
size: NA
D: TRBD2
V: TRBV20-1

CDR3: CSAGDWQETQYF
DNA: TGCAGTGCTGGGGACTGGCAAGAGACCCAGTACTTC
J: TRBJ2-5
size: many
D: NA
V: TRBV20-1

CDR3: CASSPRTSGPPGEQYF
DNA: TGTGCCAGCAGCCCTCGGACTAGCGGGCCTCCAGGCGAGCAGTACTTC
J: TRBJ2-7
size: many
D: TRBD2
V: TRBV7-9

CDR3: CASSLVLGQEQYF
DNA: TGTGCCAGCAGCTTAGTCCTTGGGCAAGAGCAGTACTTC
J: TRBJ2-7
size: few
D: NA
V: TRBV13

CDR3: CASSLKGTGGEQFF
DNA: TGTGCCAGCAGTTTAAAGGGGACAGGGGGCGAGCAGTTCTTC
J: TRBJ2-1
size: many
D: TRBD1
V: TRBV12-3/TRBV12-4

CDR3: CASSLRQGVAETQYF
DNA: TGTGCCAGCTCACTAAGACAGGGGGTGGCAGAGACCCAGTACTTC
J: TRBJ2-5
size: many
D: TRBD1
V: TRBV18

CDR3: CASSLAVWPGAVYEQYF
DNA: TGTGCCAGCAGTTTAGCGGTGTGGCCGGGAGCGGTATACGAGCAGTACTTC
J: TRBJ2-7
size: many
D: NA
V: TRBV12-3/TRBV12-4

CDR3: CAINSGNQPQHF
DNA: TGTGCCATCAATTCGGGCAATCAGCCCCAGCATTTT
J: TRBJ1-5
size: NA
D: NA
V: TRBV28

CDR3: CASSSPGGLAGVNEQFF
DNA: TGTGCCAGCAGTTCCCCCGGTGGGCTAGCGGGAGTCAATGAGCAGTTCTTC
J: TRBJ2-1
size: many
D: TRBD2
V: TRBV27

CDR3: CASSPIQGSETQYF
DNA: TGTGCCAGCTCACCGATACAGGGATCCGAGACCCAGTACTTC
J: TRBJ2-5
size: many
D: NA
V: TRBV18

CDR3: CASSLEELTQYF
DNA: TGTGCCAGCAGCTTAGAGGAACTGACCCAGTACTTC
J: TRBJ2-5
size: few
D: NA
V: TRBV11-2

CDR3: CASALFGQSYNEQFF
DNA: TGTGCCAGCGCCCTATTCGGACAGTCCTACAATGAGCAGTTCTTC
J: TRBJ2-1
size: many
D: NA
V: TRBV12-3/TRBV12-4

CDR3: CASSLEGFGANVLTF
DNA: TGTGCCAGCAGCTTAGAGGGGTTTGGGGCCAACGTCCTGACTTTC
J: TRBJ2-6
size: few
D: NA
V: TRBV11-2

CDR3: CASSWAPYTSTDTQYF
DNA: TGCGCCAGCAGCTGGGCCCCCTACACAAGCACAGATACGCAGTATTTT
J: TRBJ2-3
size: many
D: NA
V: TRBV5-1